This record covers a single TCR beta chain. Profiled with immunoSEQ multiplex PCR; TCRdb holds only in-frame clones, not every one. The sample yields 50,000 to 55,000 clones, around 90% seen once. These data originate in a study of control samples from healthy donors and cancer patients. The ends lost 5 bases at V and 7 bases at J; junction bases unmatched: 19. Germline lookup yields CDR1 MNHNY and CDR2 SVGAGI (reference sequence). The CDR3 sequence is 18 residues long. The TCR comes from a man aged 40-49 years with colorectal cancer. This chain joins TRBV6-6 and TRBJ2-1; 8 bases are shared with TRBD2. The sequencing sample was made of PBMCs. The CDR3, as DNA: TGTGCCAGCAGTCAGGTGGTAGGATTCCGACTAGCGCGAAATGAGCAGTTCTTC. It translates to CASSQVVGFRLARNEQFF.